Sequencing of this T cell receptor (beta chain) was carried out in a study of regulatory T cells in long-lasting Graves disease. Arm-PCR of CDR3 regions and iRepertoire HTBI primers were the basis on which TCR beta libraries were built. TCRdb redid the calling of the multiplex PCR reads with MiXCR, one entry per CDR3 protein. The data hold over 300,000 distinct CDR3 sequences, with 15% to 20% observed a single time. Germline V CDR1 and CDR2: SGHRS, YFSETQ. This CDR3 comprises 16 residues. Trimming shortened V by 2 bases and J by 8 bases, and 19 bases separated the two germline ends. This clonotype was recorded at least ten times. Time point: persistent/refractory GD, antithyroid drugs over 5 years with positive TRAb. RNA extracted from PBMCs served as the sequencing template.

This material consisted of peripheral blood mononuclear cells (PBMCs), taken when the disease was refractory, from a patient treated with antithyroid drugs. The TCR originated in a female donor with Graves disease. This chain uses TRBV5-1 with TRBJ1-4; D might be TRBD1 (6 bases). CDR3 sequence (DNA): TGCGCCAGCAGCTTAGACGCGGGGCAGGGGAGAGAAAAACTGTTTTTT. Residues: CASSLDAGQGREKLFF.